The present T cell receptor beta chain was sequenced within a study of control samples from healthy donors and cancer patients. TCRdb's table, derived via immunoSEQ multiplex PCR, lists solely in-frame clones and lacks some. The sample yields more than 95,000 clones, 85% to 95% seen once. The CDR3 loop spans 16 amino acids. In germline, CDR1 is LNHDA, CDR2 SQIVND (reference sequence). V dropped 6 bases and J dropped 0; count of bases not matched to a gene: 3. The sequence derives from a man aged 25 to 45 in good health. The specimen was blood. The V call is TRBV19, the J call TRBJ1-6, with 9 bases lining up with TRBD1. CDR3 residues: CASSGTGSSYNSPLHF. In DNA form, the CDR3 reads TGTGCCAGTAGCGGGACAGGGAGCTCCTATAATTCACCCCTCCACTTT.